This TCR beta chain is drawn from a study of early T cells in non-severe SARS-CoV-2 infection. Study at large: Sequencing targeted bulk RNA from unsorted whole blood, leaving chains unpaired.

One entry per CDR3 protein, called by TCRdb with MiXCR from the 5' RACE reads. Of around 77,000 distinct CDR3 sequences listed, over 9.5% are singletons. Material: whole blood, obtained at baseline. This clonotype was obtained from an adult who was a healthcare worker with PCR-confirmed SARS-CoV-2 infection or an uninfected control (not recorded which).

The CDR3 protein is CASSPQGTYGYTF. The CDR3 region has the DNA TGTGCCAGCAGCCCACAGGGTACCTACGGCTACACCTTC. V gene TRBV14 combines with J gene TRBJ1-2; TRBD1 is a possible D gene (6 bases). This CDR3 comprises 13 residues. Trimming pared 4 bases from V and 8 bases from J, leaving 14 bases between. CDR1 is SGHDN, CDR2 FVKESK, per germline.